This T cell receptor beta chain was recorded in a study of shared clonotypes between healthy human individuals. In the naive CD8 group, cells lacked CD45RO and were positively selected for CCR7, so terminally differentiated effector memory CD45RA+ cells were left out. The CDR3 has 13 residues. V was shortened by 8 bases and J by 2 bases, with 13 bases between the two germline ends. The germline V gene encodes CDR1 LNHDA and CDR2 SQIVND (reference sequence). Sequenced by immunoSEQ multiplex PCR; TCRdb stores in-frame clones only, minus some. This sample has around 1.9 million clones, with about 93% found just once.

This rearrangement joins TRBV19 to TRBJ2-7; no clear D. This TCR derives from a man younger than 30 in good health. Some clones in this sample may be carry-over from other donors' samples. The sample taken for sequencing was naive CD8+ T cells from PBMCs. Written as DNA, the CDR3 is TGTGCCAGTGCCATTGGGCAGGCCTACGAGCAGTACTTC. Residues: CASAIGQAYEQYF.